Shown below are 13 T cell receptor beta chains from a single sample sequenced in a study of blood T cell repertoires in COVID-19. Repertoires were generated with immunoSEQ multiplex PCR, while TCRdb's copy carries only in-frame clones and drops some. The sample carries 180,000 or so clones, 86% recorded once. The sequencing input was PBMCs or T cells enriched from blood (not recorded which). The receptors originated from a man aged 35 to 55 with acute COVID-19.

This sequence joins TRBV20-1 and TRBJ2-5; D remains ambiguous. The CDR3 is made up of 11 amino acids. The germline gives CDR1 DFQATT, CDR2 SNEGSKA (reference sequence). Trimming removed 2 bases from V and 2 bases from J, with 3 bases in between. The CDR3 DNA follows: TGCAGTGCTAGAATACAAGAGACCCAGTACTTC. The encoded protein is CSARIQETQYF.

The chain joins TRBV19 to TRBJ2-3, with 15 bases aligning to TRBD2. Trimming took 7 bases from V and 4 from J; bases not matched to a gene: 3. This CDR3 has 15 residues. CDR1 is LNHDA and CDR2 is SQIVND in the germline V gene (reference sequence). The CDR3 is CASTGTSGRPDTQYF. The DNA of the CDR3 is TGTGCCAGTACCGGGACTAGCGGGAGGCCAGATACGCAGTATTTT.

This rearrangement joins TRBV25-1 to TRBJ2-1; 8 nucleotides align to TRBD1. CDR3 length equals 15 residues. The germline V gene encodes CDR1 MGHDK and CDR2 SYGVNS. The ends lost 6 bases at V and 5 bases at J; junction bases unmatched: 9. CDR3 sequence: CASSRGQGYDNEQFF. In DNA, the CDR3 is TGTGCCAGCAGCAGGGGGCAAGGGTACGACAATGAGCAGTTCTTC.

The chain couples TRBV9 to TRBJ1-2; D remains unclear. The CDR3 consists of 12 residues. CDR1 SGDLS and CDR2 YYNGEE come from the germline V gene. The V gene lost 3 bases and the J gene lost 0 bases, with 3 bases spanning the gap. The CDR3 sequence is CASSATNYGYTF. The CDR3 region has the DNA TGTGCCAGCAGCGCCACTAACTATGGCTACACCTTC.

The genes are TRBV30 and TRBJ2-6, with D possibly being TRBD2 (5 bases). V was pared by 7 bases and J by 2 bases, with 15 bases between. The CDR3 is made up of 15 amino acids. Germline V gene lookup returns CDR1 GTSNPN and CDR2 SVGIG (reference sequence). The CDR3 loop reads CASDFRGAGANVLTF. CDR3 bases: TGTGCCTCGGATTTTCGGGGAGCTGGGGCCAACGTCCTGACTTTC.

This chain links TRBV19 with TRBJ2-1, with unresolved D. Deletions cut 5 bases from V and 8 bases from J, with 10 bases between. The CDR3 covers 12 residues. Germline V gene data show CDR1 as LNHDA and CDR2 as SQIVND (reference sequence). The CDR3 DNA is TGTGCCAGTAGTGGTTCAGTTTATGAGCAGTTCTTC. This gives the protein CASSGSVYEQFF.

This clone was counted once. The V and J genes are TRBV18 and TRBJ2-3; TRBD2 might be the D (6 bases). The V and J ends lost 5 bases and 1 base respectively, with 13 bases between them. The CDR3 is 15 amino acids. Germline-derived CDR1 and CDR2 are KGHSH and LQKENI. The CDR3 DNA is TGTGCCAGCTCAGATAGCGGACAAGGCACAGATACGCAGTATTTT. It codes for CASSDSGQGTDTQYF.

The J gene is TRBJ2-1, the V gene TRBV28; 10 positions agree with TRBD2. Germline CDR1 MDHEN, CDR2 SYDVKM. Unmatched junction bases numbered 10, after V lost 4 bases and J lost 7 bases. This CDR3 has 16 residues. This CDR3 reads CASSSTSSGRINEQFF. As DNA, the CDR3 is TGTGCCAGCAGTTCAACCTCTAGCGGGAGAATTAATGAGCAGTTCTTC.

The CDR3: CASSYSRGSSYEQYF. CDR3 sequence (DNA): TGTGCCAGCAGTTACTCGCGCGGGAGCTCCTACGAGCAGTACTTC. V gene TRBV6-2 or TRBV6-3 combines with J gene TRBJ2-7; 7 nucleotides match TRBD2. CDR3 size: 15 residues. Trimming took 0 bases from V and 0 from J; bases not matched to a gene: 2. Germline V gene lookup returns CDR1 MNHEY and CDR2 SVGEGT.

Of note for this clone: At one boundary the junction diverges from the germline segment, which might be a read error. The chain has TRBV7-7 and TRBJ2-3; 12 positions match TRBD1. Germline V gives CDR1 SSHAT, CDR2 FNYEAQ (reference sequence). CDR3 length: 16 residues. CDR3 sequence reads: CASSLGRGQGANTQYF. DNA of the CDR3: TGTGCTAGCAGCTTGGGCCGGGGACAGGGGGCAAATACGCAGTATTTT.

The rearrangement joins TRBV29-1 to TRBJ1-1; D possibly corresponds to TRBD1 (6 bases). The CDR3 runs 14 residues. Trimming removed 7 bases at V and 1 base at J, with 16 bases between. Germline V gene sequence: CDR1 SQVTM, CDR2 ANQGSEA. This CDR3 is CSAVQGRGNTEAFF. The CDR3 DNA reads TGCAGCGCAGTCCAGGGGAGGGGGAACACTGAAGCTTTCTTT.

In this sample, this clone turned up once. This sequence joins TRBV2 and TRBJ1-2, with D uncertain. Trimming shortened V by 8 bases and J by 4 bases, and 14 bases separated the two germline ends. Per the germline V gene, CDR1 is SNHLY and CDR2 is FYNNEI. The CDR3 has 13 amino acids. The CDR3 region has the DNA TGTGCCAGCGGCGCCGTGCACAGCTATGGCTACACCTTC. It encodes CASGAVHSYGYTF.

For this clone: This sample includes further DNA sequences coding for the same CDR3. The chain combines TRBV10-2 with TRBJ1-1, with D tentatively TRBD1 (6 bases). V dropped 5 bases and J dropped 4 bases, with 8 bases sitting between them. The germline CDR1 and CDR2 sequences are WSHSY and SAAADI. The CDR3 loop spans 12 amino acids. Written as DNA, the CDR3 is TGCGCCAGCAGTAACAGGGCCACTGAAGCTTTCTTT. Translating it yields CASSNRATEAFF.